A single sample is the source of the 10 T cell receptor beta chains below, sequenced in a study of blood T cells in healthy people across ages. Primers used in a second PCR of roughly 6 to 12 cycles were a sample-barcoded 5' primer and a J-beta primer mix. TCRdb redid the calling of the 5' RACE reads with MiXCR, one entry per CDR3 protein. The data contain fewer than 700,000 distinct CDR3 sequences, about 43% of them seen just once; the ten biggest clones take up roughly 30%. What was sequenced was blood. The receptors come from a man of 80 years or more in good health.

The chain recombines TRBV28 with TRBJ2-4; TRBD1 is a possible D gene (6 bases). The J call may be in error: the DNA end matches TRBJ2-7 better. The germline CDR1 and CDR2 sequences are MDHEN and SYDVKM. The CDR3 is 17 amino acids. The DNA of the CDR3 is TGTGCCAGCAGTTTGCGCCCCGGACGTACAGGGACCTACGAGCAGTACTTC. Translating it yields CASSLRPGRTGTYEQYF.

This clonotype was counted a few times. The CDR3 bases are TGTGCCACCGTGGGACAGCTGAACACTGAAGCTTTCTTT. This translates into CATVGQLNTEAFF. V and J are TRBV6-2 or TRBV6-3 and TRBJ1-1, with 7 bases lining up with TRBD1. With 10 bases clipped from V and 0 bases from J, the junction kept 5 bases outside the gene matches. Germline lookup yields CDR1 MNHEY and CDR2 SVGEGT. This CDR3 spans 13 amino acids.

The chain carries TRBV4-1 and TRBJ2-1; no clear D gene. V lost 1 base and J lost 4, with 11 bases in between. The germline CDR1 and CDR2 sequences are MGHRA and YSYEKL. CDR3 length: 15 amino acids. CDR3 in amino acids: CASSQGANLYNEQFF. CDR3 DNA: TGCGCCAGCAGCCAAGGGGCTAACCTATACAATGAGCAGTTCTTC.

This clonotype turned up a few times. This chain links TRBV20-1 with TRBJ2-7, with 12 nucleotides matching TRBD2. The CDR3 is 15 residues long. J lost 5 bases, V lost 3 bases, and 8 bases had no gene match. Germline V gene sequence: CDR1 DFQATT, CDR2 SNEGSKA (reference sequence). The chain's CDR3 is CSASPTSGRNNEQYF. In DNA, the CDR3 is TGCAGTGCTAGCCCAACTAGCGGGAGGAATAACGAGCAGTACTTC.

This clonotype was found a few times. V gene TRBV24-1 combines with J gene TRBJ1-1; no clear D gene. The germline V gene encodes CDR1 KGHDR and CDR2 SFDVKD. This CDR3 has 14 residues. Trimming left V 4 bases short and J 1 base short, with 9 bases between. CDR3 region: CATSEGISNTEAFF. The CDR3 DNA sequence: TGTGCCACCAGTGAAGGAATTTCGAACACTGAAGCTTTCTTT.

This clonotype was counted once. The rearrangement joins TRBV6-6 to TRBJ2-1; D is possibly TRBD2 (6 bases). This CDR3 is built from 15 residues. Trimming pared 2 bases from V and 7 bases from J, leaving 15 bases between. Germline lookup yields CDR1 MNHNY and CDR2 SVGAGI (reference sequence). CDR3 sequence reads: CASSYGTSAGNEQFF. The CDR3 DNA is TGTGCCAGCAGTTACGGGACGAGCGCGGGGAATGAGCAGTTCTTC.

The rearrangement links TRBV6-5 to TRBJ1-5; 7 nucleotides align to TRBD1. This CDR3 spans 14 amino acids. V lost 6 bases to trimming and J lost 2 bases; unmatched junction nucleotides: 4. Germline loops: CDR1 MNHEY, CDR2 SVGAGI. In DNA, the CDR3 is TGTGCCAGCAGAAGACAGGGCGGCAATCAGCCCCAGCATTTT. Protein sequence: CASRRQGGNQPQHF.

V is TRBV15 and J is TRBJ2-5; 9 bases align to TRBD1. Germline V gives CDR1 LNHNV, CDR2 YYDKDF (reference sequence). V trimming: 8 bases; J trimming: 7 bases; junction bases outside the gene matches: 8. The CDR3 length is 13 residues. The CDR3 DNA is TGTGCCACCCATACAGGGGGCCTGGGGACCCAGTACTTC. This encodes CATHTGGLGTQYF.

On this clonotype: Its ends do not fully match the called genes, so a read error is possible. The CDR3 nucleotides are TGTGCTAGCAGCTTGCAGGGGAGGACTGAAGCTTTCTTT. The encoded protein is CASSLQGRTEAFF. This rearrangement joins TRBV5-4 to TRBJ1-1, with D tentatively TRBD1 (6 bases). The CDR3 runs 13 residues. Germline-derived CDR1 and CDR2 are SGHNT and YYREEE (reference sequence).

This clonotype occurred a few times. V is TRBV6-2 or TRBV6-3 and J is TRBJ2-7; TRBD2 matches 9 bases. The J call is uncertain, as TRBJ2-5 better fits the DNA end. The V gene's germline CDR1 is MNHEY and CDR2 SVGEGT. The CDR3 has 14 residues. This CDR3 reads CASRETSGGETQYF. In DNA form, the CDR3 reads TGTGCCAGCAGAGAGACTAGCGGTGGGGAGACCCAGTACTTC.